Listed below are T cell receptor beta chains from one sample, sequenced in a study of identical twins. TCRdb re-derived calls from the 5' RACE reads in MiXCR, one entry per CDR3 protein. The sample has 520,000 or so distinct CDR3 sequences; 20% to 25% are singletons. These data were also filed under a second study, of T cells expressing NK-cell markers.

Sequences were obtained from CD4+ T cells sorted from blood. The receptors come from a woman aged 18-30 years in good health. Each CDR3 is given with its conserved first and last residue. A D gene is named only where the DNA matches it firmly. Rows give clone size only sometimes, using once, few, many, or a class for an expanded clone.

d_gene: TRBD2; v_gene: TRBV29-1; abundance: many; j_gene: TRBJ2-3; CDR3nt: TGCAGCGTCGTCCTAGCGGGGGGGGCAACAGATACGCAGTATTTT; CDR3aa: CSVVLAGGATDTQYF
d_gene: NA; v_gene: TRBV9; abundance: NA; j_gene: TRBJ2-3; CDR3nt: TGTGCCAGCAGCCGGACAGGAGGGCACACAGATACGCAGTATTTT; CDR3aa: CASSRTGGHTDTQYF
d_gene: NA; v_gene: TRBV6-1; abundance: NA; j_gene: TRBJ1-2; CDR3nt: TGTGCCAGCAGTCGATCCACAGGGAACCATGGCTACACCTTC; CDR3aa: CASSRSTGNHGYTF
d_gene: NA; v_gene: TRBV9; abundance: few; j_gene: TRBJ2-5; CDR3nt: TGTGCCAGCAGCGTGGGGGTACGGGAGACCCAGTACTTC; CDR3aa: CASSVGVRETQYF
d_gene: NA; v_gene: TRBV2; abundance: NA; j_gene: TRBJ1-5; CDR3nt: TGTGCCAGCAGCATCAAGGGGGGGAGCAATCAGCCCCAGCATTTT; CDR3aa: CASSIKGGSNQPQHF
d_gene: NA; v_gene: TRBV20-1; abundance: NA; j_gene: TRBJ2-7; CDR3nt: TGCAGTGCTGCCACGGGAACAATCTACGAGCAGTACTTC; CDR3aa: CSAATGTIYEQYF
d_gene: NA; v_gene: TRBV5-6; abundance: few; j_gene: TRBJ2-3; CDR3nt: TGTGCCAGCAGCTTGAGGGCCGGGGCGGGAACAGATACGCAGTATTTT; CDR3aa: CASSLRAGAGTDTQYF
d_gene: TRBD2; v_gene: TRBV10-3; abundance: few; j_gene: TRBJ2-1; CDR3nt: TGTGCCATCAGTTATAGCGGGGGGAGCTCCTACAATGAGCAGTTCTTC; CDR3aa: CAISYSGGSSYNEQFF
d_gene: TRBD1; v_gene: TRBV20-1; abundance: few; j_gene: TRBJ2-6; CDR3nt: TGCAGTGCTAGGAAGGGGGCCTCTGGGGCCAACGTCCTGACTTTC; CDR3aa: CSARKGASGANVLTF
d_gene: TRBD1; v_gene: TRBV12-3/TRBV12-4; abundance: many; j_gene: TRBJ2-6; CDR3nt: TGTGCCAGCACCCTGTTGGGACAGGGCTTTGGGGCCAACGTCCTGACTTTC; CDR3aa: CASTLLGQGFGANVLTF
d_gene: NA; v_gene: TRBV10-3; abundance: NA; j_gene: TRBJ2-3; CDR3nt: TGTGCCATCTCGACGGGGAACACAGATACGCAGTATTTT; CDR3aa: CAISTGNTDTQYF
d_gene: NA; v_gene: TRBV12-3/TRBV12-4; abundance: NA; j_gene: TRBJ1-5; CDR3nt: TGTGCCAGCAGTTTAGTGGAGGTGGGGCCCCAGCATTTT; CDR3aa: CASSLVEVGPQHF
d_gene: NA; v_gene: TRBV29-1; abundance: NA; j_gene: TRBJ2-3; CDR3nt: TGCAGCGTTGAAGGACAGTCGCATAGCACAGATACGCAGTATTTT; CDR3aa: CSVEGQSHSTDTQYF
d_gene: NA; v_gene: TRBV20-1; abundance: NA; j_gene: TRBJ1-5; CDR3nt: TGCAGTGGTGGATTATCCAATCAGCCCCAGCATTTT; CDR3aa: CSGGLSNQPQHF
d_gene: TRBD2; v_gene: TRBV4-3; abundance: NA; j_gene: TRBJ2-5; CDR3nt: TGCGCCAGCAGCCAAGATATGGCTAGCGGACTCCAAGAGACCCAGTACTTC; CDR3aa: CASSQDMASGLQETQYF
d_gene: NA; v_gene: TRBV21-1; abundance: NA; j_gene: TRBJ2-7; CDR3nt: TGTGCCAGCCGGCGGGGGGGGGTCGGAAACCCCTACGAGCAGTACTTC; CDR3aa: CASRRGGVGNPYEQYF
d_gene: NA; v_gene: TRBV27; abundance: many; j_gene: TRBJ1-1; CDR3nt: TGTGCCAGCAGCTTTCCGGGGAACACTGAAGCTTTCTTT; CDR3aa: CASSFPGNTEAFF
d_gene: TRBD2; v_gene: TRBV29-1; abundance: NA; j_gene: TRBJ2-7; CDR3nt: TGCAGCGTTATACGTTGGCGGGAGGGCGGTGGGTACGAGCAGTACTTC; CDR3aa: CSVIRWREGGGYEQYF
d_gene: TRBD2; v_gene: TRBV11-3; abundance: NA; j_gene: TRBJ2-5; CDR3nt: TGTGCCAGCAGCCTTAGTACCCAGCGGGGACAAGAGACCCAGTACTTC; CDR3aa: CASSLSTQRGQETQYF
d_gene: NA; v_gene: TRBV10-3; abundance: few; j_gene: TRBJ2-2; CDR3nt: TGTGCCATCAGTCGGGGCGGCCAGAACACCGGGGAGCTGTTTTTT; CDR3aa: CAISRGGQNTGELFF
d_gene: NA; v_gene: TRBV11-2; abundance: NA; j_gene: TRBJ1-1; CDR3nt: TGTGCCAGCAGCTTAGGCCTATGGGACACTGAAGCTTTCTTT; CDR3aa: CASSLGLWDTEAFF
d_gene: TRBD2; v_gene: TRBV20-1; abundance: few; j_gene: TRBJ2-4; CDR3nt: TGCAGTGCCCGATCGGGGGGGGCCCAAAACATTCAGTACTTC; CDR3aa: CSARSGGAQNIQYF
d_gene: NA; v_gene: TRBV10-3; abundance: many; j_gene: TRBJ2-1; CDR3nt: TGTGCCATCAGTGAGGCCCACAATGAGCAGTTCTTC; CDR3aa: CAISEAHNEQFF
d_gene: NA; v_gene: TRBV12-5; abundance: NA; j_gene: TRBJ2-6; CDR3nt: TGTGCTAGCGGTAACCATCTATCTGGGGCCAACGTCCTGACTTTC; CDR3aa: CASGNHLSGANVLTF
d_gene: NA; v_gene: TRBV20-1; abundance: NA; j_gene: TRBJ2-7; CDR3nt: TGCAGTGCCACGGCGACAGTCAGCTCCTACGAGCAGTACTTC; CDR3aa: CSATATVSSYEQYF
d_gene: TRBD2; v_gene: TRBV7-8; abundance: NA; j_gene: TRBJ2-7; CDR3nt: TGTGCCAGCAGCCGGGCCGCTAGCGGGAGTACACCCCACGAGCAGTACTTC; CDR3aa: CASSRAASGSTPHEQYF
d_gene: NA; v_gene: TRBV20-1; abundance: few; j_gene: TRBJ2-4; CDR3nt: TGCAGTGCTAGTGCGGGGAACGGATACATTCAGTACTTC; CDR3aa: CSASAGNGYIQYF
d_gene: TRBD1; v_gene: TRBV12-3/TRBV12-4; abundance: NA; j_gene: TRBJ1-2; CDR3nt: TGTGCCAGCAGTGTTGGACAGGGGGATGATGGCTACACCTTC; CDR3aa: CASSVGQGDDGYTF
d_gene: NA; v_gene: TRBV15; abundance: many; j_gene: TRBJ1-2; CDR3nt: TGTGCCACCAGCCACCAGGTAACGGGCTATGGCTACACCTTC; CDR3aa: CATSHQVTGYGYTF
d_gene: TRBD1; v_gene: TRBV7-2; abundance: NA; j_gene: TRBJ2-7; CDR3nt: TGTGCCAGCAGCTTAGTCGGAAGAGGGGGCGGCGAGCAGTACTTC; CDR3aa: CASSLVGRGGGEQYF
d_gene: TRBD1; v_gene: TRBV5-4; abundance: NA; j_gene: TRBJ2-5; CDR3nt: TGTGCCAGCAAGACCGACAGGGGACAACCCCCTTACCAAGAGACCCAGTACTTC; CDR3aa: CASKTDRGQPPYQETQYF
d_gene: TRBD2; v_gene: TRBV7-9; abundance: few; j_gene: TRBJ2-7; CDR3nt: TGTGCCAGCAGCTTAGTCACTAGCGGGCCCTCATTC; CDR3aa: CASSLVTSGPSF
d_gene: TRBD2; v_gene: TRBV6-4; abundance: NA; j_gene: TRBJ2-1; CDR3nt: TGTGCCGCGCGAGACGTGGATAGCGGGAGAGTAAGGTACAATGAGCAGTTCTTC; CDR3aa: CAARDVDSGRVRYNEQFF
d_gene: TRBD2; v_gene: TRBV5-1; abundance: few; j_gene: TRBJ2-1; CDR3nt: TGCGCCAGCAGCTTGGCGCTAGCGGGAGGTTATGAGCAGTTCTTC; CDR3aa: CASSLALAGGYEQFF
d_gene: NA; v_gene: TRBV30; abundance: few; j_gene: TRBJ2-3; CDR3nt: TGTGCCTGGAGTGTAATTCCCAGGGGCTGGGCTAGGGCTAGCACAGATACGCAGTATTTT; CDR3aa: CAWSVIPRGWARASTDTQYF
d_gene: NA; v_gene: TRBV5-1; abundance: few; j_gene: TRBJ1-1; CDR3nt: TGCGCCAGCAGCTTGGAGATGACTTCTGAAGCTTTCTTT; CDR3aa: CASSLEMTSEAFF